Listed below are T cell receptor beta chains from one sample, sequenced in a study of CD4 T cells in relation to SARS-CoV-2 and coronaviruses. Measured with immunoSEQ multiplex PCR; TCRdb has only the in-frame clones, and not every one. Here the sample spans more than 20,000 clones, 70% to 80% being singletons. These TCRs are of unknown antigen specificity. Sequenced: CD4+ T cells from PBMCs, cultured in vitro. Receptor source: a human donor in good health. Both conserved end residues are part of each CDR3. D genes are given only for firm matches. Expanded clones get a size class; other rows say once, few or many, or leave the size out.

size	V	D	J	DNA	CDR3
-	TRBV30	-	TRBJ2-7	TGTGCCTGGAGTCCCGTCAGGGGTGGCTTTGAGCAGTACTTC	CAWSPVRGGFEQYF
-	TRBV5-1	TRBD2	TRBJ2-5	TGCGCCAGCAGCACCGCGGGGGGACGGAGCCAAGAGACCCAGTACTTC	CASSTAGGRSQETQYF
-	TRBV5-4	-	TRBJ2-7	TGTGCCAGCAGCTCAAAAGGAACCCCAGGGGCCTTCGAGCAGTACTTC	CASSSKGTPGAFEQYF
once	TRBV5-1	-	TRBJ2-5	TGCGCCAGCTCTGGAGGGGGGGAGACCCAGTACTTC	CASSGGGETQYF
-	TRBV5-1	-	TRBJ2-1	TGCGCCAGCAGCTTGGGGGGGGCGTCCTACAATGAGCAGTTCTTC	CASSLGGASYNEQFF
-	TRBV5-1	-	TRBJ2-1	TGCGCCAGCAGCTTGGACCCCCATTCACCCTACAATGAGCAGTTCTTC	CASSLDPHSPYNEQFF
-	TRBV7-3	TRBD2	TRBJ2-2	TGTGCCAGCAGCCAAACTAGCGGTGAGAACACCGGGGAGCTGTTTTTT	CASSQTSGENTGELFF
-	TRBV12-3/TRBV12-4	TRBD1	TRBJ1-1	TGTGCCAGCCGGACAGGGGTGAACACTGAAGCTTTCTTT	CASRTGVNTEAFF
-	TRBV7-2	-	TRBJ1-2	TGTGCCAGCAGCTTAGCCAGGCAGAATGGCTACACCTTC	CASSLARQNGYTF
medium-sized	TRBV5-4	TRBD2	TRBJ2-3	TGTGCCAGCAGCTTCAAGCGGGGGGGGCCAGATACGCAGTATTTT	CASSFKRGGPDTQYF
-	TRBV19	-	TRBJ1-1	TGTGCCAGTAGTCCTGGGCTGAACACTGAAGCTTTCTTT	CASSPGLNTEAFF
few	TRBV12-3/TRBV12-4	-	TRBJ1-6	TGTGCCAGCAGTTTCAACATCGGTTCACCCCTCCACTTT	CASSFNIGSPLHF
-	TRBV3-1/TRBV3-2	-	TRBJ1-3	TGTGCCAGCAGCCAAGCAGGGGCGAGAGTGGGAAACACCATATATTTT	CASSQAGARVGNTIYF
-	TRBV3-1/TRBV3-2	-	TRBJ2-3	TGTGCCAGCAGCCGGCCGAGCACAGATACGCAGTATTTT	CASSRPSTDTQYF
once	TRBV29-1	TRBD1	TRBJ2-5	TGCAGCGTTGCGGACAGGGTAATTCCGGGGGAGACCCAGTACTTC	CSVADRVIPGETQYF
-	TRBV2	TRBD2	TRBJ2-1	TGTGCCAGCAGTGAAGCGCTTCGGGGGGGCGTCAATGAGCAGTTCTTC	CASSEALRGGVNEQFF
-	TRBV7-9	-	TRBJ2-7	TGTGCCAGCAGCTCCGGTCGATATTACGAGCAGTACTTC	CASSSGRYYEQYF
-	TRBV10-2	TRBD1	TRBJ2-1	TGCGCCAGCAGTGAGTTAGGACAGGGGGTTGCGGGGTCATACAATGAGCAGTTCTTC	CASSELGQGVAGSYNEQFF
-	TRBV4-3	-	TRBJ1-2	TGCGCCAGCAGCCAAGCCGAGGGGAGAAACTATGGCTACACCTTC	CASSQAEGRNYGYTF
-	TRBV7-2	-	TRBJ2-1	TGTGCCAGCAGGACGGGCATGGACGCCGAGGGAAGTGAGCAGTTCTTC	CASRTGMDAEGSEQFF
-	TRBV27	-	TRBJ2-4	TGTGCCAGCAGCCTGGGGGGGGCAGGGGAGGCAAACATTCAGTACTTC	CASSLGGAGEANIQYF
-	TRBV28	-	TRBJ1-4	TGTGCCAGCCGCACCTTGAGGGACCCAACTAATGAAAAACTGTTTTTT	CASRTLRDPTNEKLFF
-	TRBV2	TRBD2	TRBJ2-3	TGTGCCAGCAAGGGCCGGGGGGGCACAGATACGCAGTATTTT	CASKGRGGTDTQYF
-	TRBV7-2	-	TRBJ1-1	TGTGCCAGCAGCTTAGGAGGAGGTGGTGAAGCTTTCTTT	CASSLGGGGEAFF
-	TRBV19	TRBD1	TRBJ2-2	TGTGCCAGTAGCATGACAGGGTCGGGCACCGGGGAGCTGTTTTTT	CASSMTGSGTGELFF
-	TRBV19	-	TRBJ2-2	TGTGCCAGTAGTAGCGGGTCTAGCGTAACCGGGGAGCTGTTTTTT	CASSSGSSVTGELFF
few	TRBV2	-	TRBJ2-7	TGTGCCAGCAGTGAGAAACAGGCGAGCTCCTACGAGCAGTACTTC	CASSEKQASSYEQYF
-	TRBV2	-	TRBJ1-4	TGTGCCACCGGGGCTAATGAAAAACTGTTTTTT	CATGANEKLFF
-	TRBV10-2	TRBD1	TRBJ1-1	TGCGCCAGCAGTCCCGGGACAGGGGCCAGGGGGACTGAAGCTTTCTTT	CASSPGTGARGTEAFF
-	TRBV6-2/TRBV6-3	TRBD1	TRBJ2-1	TGTGCCAGCAGGCCTCCCCCCGGGACAGGGGGCAATGAGCAGTTCTTC	CASRPPPGTGGNEQFF
-	TRBV5-1	-	TRBJ2-7	TGCGCCAGCAGCTTGGTGGTGGGTTCAGGGCAGGGGGAGCAGTACTTC	CASSLVVGSGQGEQYF
-	TRBV18	-	TRBJ1-4	TGTGCCAGCTCCTCCCGAGGACCTGGGGATGGTGAAAAACTGTTTTTT	CASSSRGPGDGEKLFF
-	TRBV7-2	-	TRBJ1-1	TGTGCCAGCAGCTTAGGGGGGGGTTGGGAAGCTTTCTTT	CASSLGGGWEAFF
few	TRBV6-2/TRBV6-3	-	TRBJ1-2	TGTGCCAGCAGTTACTCGGACAGAGACTACACCTTC	CASSYSDRDYTF